The next 17 T cell receptor beta chains were all read from a single sample in a study of beta chain features in type 1 diabetes. Investigators reverse transcribed all isolated RNA, so they sequenced expressed TCRB transcripts. This table comes from immunoSEQ multiplex PCR, and its TCRdb copy is limited to in-frame clones, with some not included. The sample carries about 360,000 clones, approximately 12% recorded once. Material for sequencing was naive CD4+ T cells from blood. All receptors come from a man aged 18 to 29 in good health.

This clone has just a few counts. The rearrangement uses TRBV4-2 and TRBJ1-4; D is unresolved. Per germline, CDR1 LGHNA and CDR2 YNFKEQ. Trimming left V 0 bases short and J 5 bases short, with 10 bases between. The CDR3 is 15 amino acids. The CDR3 DNA reads as TGTGCCAGCAGCCAAGAACCACCGCTAAATGAAAAACTGTTTTTT. As protein: CASSQEPPLNEKLFF.

This clone turned up a few times. This rearrangement joins TRBV30 to TRBJ1-2; the D gene is possibly TRBD1 (5 bases). Germline CDR1 GTSNPN, CDR2 SVGIG (reference sequence). This CDR3 is 12 amino acids long. The chain's CDR3 is CASGGANYGYTF. Written as DNA, the CDR3 is TGTGCGAGCGGGGGTGCAAACTATGGCTACACCTTC.

The chain carries TRBV28 and TRBJ1-2, with D tentatively TRBD1 (5 bases). From germline, CDR1 is MDHEN and CDR2 SYDVKM. The ends were cut back, 5 bases at V and 3 bases at J, with 19 bases in the middle. This CDR3 has 16 amino acids. The CDR3 nucleotides read TGTGCCAGCAGTGGGCTTCAGGGTGGGGATTACTATGGCTACACCTTC. The encoded protein is CASSGLQGGDYYGYTF.

This clone has just a few counts. The V call is TRBV29-1, the J call TRBJ2-3; D is unresolved. Germline V gives CDR1 SQVTM, CDR2 ANQGSEA. The CDR3 has 12 amino acids. Trimming pared 5 bases from V and 2 bases from J, leaving 8 bases between. CDR3 DNA sequence: TGCAGCGTTCAGACAAACACAGATACGCAGTATTTT. Its protein product is CSVQTNTDTQYF.

This clone has just a few counts. V and J are TRBV5-6 and TRBJ2-7; D remains ambiguous. Germline CDR1 SGHDT, CDR2 YYEEEE. CDR3 length equals 13 residues. Trimming removed 4 bases from V and 3 bases from J, with 11 bases in between. The CDR3 DNA reads TGTGCCAGCAGCCTCCCAGGTTTCTACGAGCAGTACTTC. Its protein product is CASSLPGFYEQYF. Drawing the rest from reference TRBV5-6 and TRBJ2-7, the complete variable domain is DAGVTQSPTHLIKTRGQQVTLRCSPKSGHDTVSWYQQALGQGPQFIFQYYEEEERQRGNFPDRFSGHQFPNYSSELNVNALLLGDSALYLCASSLPGFYEQYFGPGTRLTVT.

This clone came up once. The J gene is TRBJ1-2, the V gene TRBV27; a weak D match, TRBD1 (6 bases). Germline CDR1 is MNHEY and CDR2 is SMNVEV (reference sequence). With 8 bases removed from V and 4 bases from J, the gap between germline ends came to 20 bases. The CDR3 runs to 15 residues. The CDR3 spells CASSEQGNPVYGYTF. DNA for the CDR3: TGTGCCAGCTCTGAACAGGGTAATCCCGTCTATGGCTACACCTTC.

A few counts support this clone. A junction end diverges from the germline sequence, so it may reflect a read error. This sequence joins TRBV4-2 and TRBJ2-5; 9 bases agree with TRBD2. The CDR3 spans 13 residues. Looked up from germline, CDR1 is LGHNA and CDR2 is YNFKEQ. In nucleotides, the CDR3 is TGTGCCAGCAGCCAAGTTTTAGGGCGGGAGGGGAACTTC. It translates to CASSQVLGREGNF.

This sequence joins TRBV30 and TRBJ1-5, with D possibly being TRBD1 (6 bases). Germline-derived CDR1 and CDR2 are GTSNPN and SVGIG (reference sequence). V shed 3 bases and J shed 6 bases, with 12 bases lying between them. The CDR3 contains 13 residues. The CDR3 region is CAWREQGGQPQHF. The CDR3 nucleotides are TGTGCCTGGAGGGAACAGGGTGGTCAGCCCCAGCATTTT.

This CDR3 reads CSVPGQGTDTQYF. In DNA, the CDR3 is TGCAGCGTGCCGGGACAGGGCACAGATACGCAGTATTTT. V gene TRBV29-1 combines with J gene TRBJ2-3; TRBD1 matches at 8 bases. Losses at the gene ends were 6 bases for V and 1 base for J; bases not matched to a gene: 3. Germline CDR1 and CDR2: SQVTM and ANQGSEA. The CDR3 spans 13 residues.

The J gene is TRBJ1-2, the V gene TRBV18; no clear D gene. The CDR3 loop spans 14 amino acids. The ends were cut back, 0 bases at V and 5 bases at J, with 10 bases in the middle. Germline V CDR1 and CDR2: KGHSH, LQKENI. The CDR3 here is CASSPPTAMYGYTF. The CDR3 nucleotides read TGTGCCAGCTCACCACCCACAGCCATGTATGGCTACACCTTC.

This clone was detected only a few times. This chain joins TRBV19 and TRBJ2-1; D is possibly TRBD1 (7 bases). Looked up from germline, CDR1 is LNHDA and CDR2 is SQIVND (reference sequence). The germline V and J ends were trimmed by 2 bases and 4 bases, with 18 bases remaining between them. The CDR3 has 17 residues. CDR3 protein: CASSISAWQGGYNEQFF. The CDR3 DNA is TGTGCCAGTAGTATATCTGCGTGGCAGGGGGGTTACAATGAGCAGTTCTTC.

As concerns this clone: The sample contains more than one DNA sequence encoding this CDR3. The chain uses TRBV2 and TRBJ2-7; D unresolved. Between the trimmed V and J ends, which lost 2 bases and 3 bases, there was a span of 2 bases. Germline V gene data show CDR1 as SNHLY and CDR2 as FYNNEI. The CDR3 extends over 11 amino acids. The CDR3 reads CASSELYEQYF. DNA of the CDR3: TGTGCCAGCAGTGAACTCTACGAGCAGTACTTC.

This clone turned up a few times. The J gene is TRBJ2-7, the V gene TRBV7-2; TRBD1 matches at 7 bases. V was pared by 3 bases and J by 2 bases, with 7 bases of the junction left unmatched. The germline CDR1 and CDR2 sequences are SGHTA and FQGNSA. CDR3 length: 15 residues. The CDR3 DNA reads as TGTGCCAGCAGCTTTCGACAGGGACCCACCTACGAGCAGTACTTC. Its translation is CASSFRQGPTYEQYF.

The chain has TRBV7-2 and TRBJ2-7, with a weak D call TRBD1 (6 bases). V lost 5 bases to trimming and J lost 3 bases, with 14 bases between them. Germline V gene sequence: CDR1 SGHTA, CDR2 FQGNSA. The CDR3 is 14 amino acids. The CDR3 sequence: CASSTRQAYYEQYF. Here the CDR3 DNA reads TGTGCCAGCAGCACCAGACAGGCGTACTACGAGCAGTACTTC. Drawing the rest from reference TRBV7-2 and TRBJ2-7, the complete variable domain is GAGVSQSPSNKVTEKGKDVELRCDPISGHTALYWYRQSLGQGLEFLIYFQGNSAPDKSGLPSDRFSAERTGGSVSTLTIQRTQQEDSAVYLCASSTRQAYYEQYFGPGTRLTVT.

V is TRBV7-3 and J is TRBJ2-7; D is possibly TRBD1 (6 bases). The CDR3 contains 13 residues. V lost 4 bases and J 0 bases, leaving 7 bases between the germline ends. Germline CDR1 reads SGHTA; CDR2 reads FQGTGA. CDR3 nucleotides: TGTGCCAGCAGCTCGGACAGCTCCTACGAGCAGTACTTC. As protein: CASSSDSSYEQYF.

This clone occurred a few times. The chain uses TRBV19 and TRBJ1-2; no firm D call. The germline V gene encodes CDR1 LNHDA and CDR2 SQIVND (reference sequence). The CDR3 has 13 residues. The V end lost 7 bases, the J end lost 1 base, and 10 bases lay between the germline ends. The CDR3 reads CASIGGVNYGYTF. CDR3 bases: TGTGCCAGTATCGGTGGAGTTAACTATGGCTACACCTTC.

The V gene is TRBV6-1, the J gene TRBJ2-5, with 8 bases fitting TRBD2. This CDR3 contains 15 residues. J was trimmed by 1 base and V by 3 bases; bases with no gene match: 4. Germline values: CDR1 MNHNS, CDR2 SASEGT. Written as DNA, the CDR3 is TGTGCCAGCAGTGAGCTAGCGGGCCGCCAAGAGACCCAGTACTTC. Its protein is CASSELAGRQETQYF.